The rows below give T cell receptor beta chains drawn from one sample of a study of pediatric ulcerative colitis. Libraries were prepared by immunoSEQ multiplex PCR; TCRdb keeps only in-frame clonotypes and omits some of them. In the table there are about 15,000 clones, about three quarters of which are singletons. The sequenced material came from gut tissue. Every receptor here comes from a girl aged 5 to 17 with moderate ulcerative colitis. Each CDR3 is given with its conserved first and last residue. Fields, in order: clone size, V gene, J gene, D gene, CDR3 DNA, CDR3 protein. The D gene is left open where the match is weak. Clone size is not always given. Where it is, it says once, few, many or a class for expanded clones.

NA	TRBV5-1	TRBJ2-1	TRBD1	TGCGCCAGCAGCCGAACGACCGGGACAGGGGGCTATGAGCAGTTCTTC	CASSRTTGTGGYEQFF
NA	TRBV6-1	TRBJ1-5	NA	TGTGCCAGCAGCATCGACAGGAATCAGCCCCAGCATTTT	CASSIDRNQPQHF
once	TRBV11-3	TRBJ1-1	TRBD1	TGTGCCAGGGGAAGGACAGGGAGACTTTTT	CARGRTGRLF
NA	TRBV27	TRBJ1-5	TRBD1	TGTGCCAGCCGACAGGGGCGTCAGCCCCAGCATTTT	CASRQGRQPQHF
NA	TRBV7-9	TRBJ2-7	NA	TGTGCCAGCAGCCCCGAGGGAGTCGGCTACGAGCAGTACTTC	CASSPEGVGYEQYF
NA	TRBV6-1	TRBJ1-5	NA	TGTGCCAGCAGTGAAGCACCGGACAGCAATCAGCCCCAGCATTTT	CASSEAPDSNQPQHF
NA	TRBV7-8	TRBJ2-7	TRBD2	TGTGCCAGCAGCCCTTTTGCGGGAGGGCCGGGGGAGCAGTACTTC	CASSPFAGGPGEQYF
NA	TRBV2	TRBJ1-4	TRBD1	TGTGCCAGCAGTCCGACCTCCGACAGGGTAGGATATGAAAAACTGTTTTTT	CASSPTSDRVGYEKLFF
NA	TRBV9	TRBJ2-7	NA	TGTGCCAGCAGCGTAGAAGGTATCCCCTACGAGCAGTACTTC	CASSVEGIPYEQYF
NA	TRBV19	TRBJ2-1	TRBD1	TGTGCCAGTAGTTGGGACAGGGGGCCCTACAATGAGCAGTTCTTC	CASSWDRGPYNEQFF
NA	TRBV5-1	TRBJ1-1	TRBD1	TGCGCCAGCAGCCTACAGGGGTCAATGAACACTGAAGCTTTCTTT	CASSLQGSMNTEAFF
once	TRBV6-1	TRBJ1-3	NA	TGTGCCAGCAGTGAAGCGCGGGTATTTGCCGGAAACACCATATATTTT	CASSEARVFAGNTIYF
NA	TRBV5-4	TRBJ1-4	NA	TGTGCCAGCAGCTTGGGGCAGCCCACAACTAATGAAAAACTGTTTTTT	CASSLGQPTTNEKLFF
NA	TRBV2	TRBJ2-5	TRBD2	TGTGCCAGCAGCCCGACTAGCGGGAGATCAGAGACCCAGTACTTC	CASSPTSGRSETQYF
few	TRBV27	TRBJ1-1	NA	TGTGCCAGCAGTTTATTGGGTAGCACTGAAGCTTTCTTT	CASSLLGSTEAFF